This T cell receptor (beta chain) came from a study of shared clonotypes between healthy human individuals. General study results and limits: Non-shared clonotypes showed lower generation probabilities than clonotypes common to all four donors.

Clones were read by immunoSEQ multiplex PCR, and TCRdb kept only the in-frame ones, dropping some. This table holds some 550,000 clones, approximately 97% found once. With 7 bases clipped from V and 7 bases from J, the junction kept 13 bases outside the gene matches. The CDR3 sequence is 15 residues long. CDR1 and CDR2 from the germline V gene are LNHDA and SQIVND (reference sequence). In the case of this clone: The antigen remains undetermined.

The rearrangement joins TRBV19 to TRBJ1-5, with 7 bases identical to TRBD1. The receptor's source is a woman younger than 45 in good health. The sequencing input was naive CD4+ T cells sorted from blood. Subset denoted: CD45RA+ positively selected. The CDR3 here is CASNLGTGARQPQHF. In DNA, the CDR3 is TGTGCCAGTAATCTCGGTACAGGGGCGAGGCAGCCCCAGCATTTT.